The rows below give T cell receptor beta chains drawn from one sample of a study of shared clonotypes between healthy human individuals. Using immunoSEQ multiplex PCR, the repertoire was profiled, and TCRdb retains in-frame clones only, with some absent. The table records hundreds of thousands of clones, more than 85% of them present only once. The sequenced sample was naive CD8+ T cells sorted from blood. These receptors all stem from a man younger than 40 in good health. Each CDR3 is given with its conserved first and last residue. The order of the fields is J gene, V gene, CDR3 protein.

TRBJ2-7,TRBV30,CAWSPTGGNEQYF
TRBJ2-1,TRBV7-2,CASSLVGGDEQFF
TRBJ1-4,TRBV5-6,CASSLVGTNEELFF
TRBJ2-1,TRBV5-8,CASSPLRGSPYNEQFF
TRBJ2-3,TRBV5-4,CASTGRPGQTTDTQYF
TRBJ1-1,TRBV6-5,CASSATVAMNTEAFF
TRBJ1-1,TRBV29-1,CSVVPGNTEAFF
TRBJ2-3,TRBV9,CASSVVDTRTDTQYF
TRBJ2-5,TRBV29-1,CSVVYSRETQYF
TRBJ2-7,TRBV4-3,CASSPGVGSNHEQYF
TRBJ2-7,TRBV6-1,CASRTGHNPYEQYF
TRBJ2-1,TRBV28,CASSPIMGPIGFEQFF
TRBJ2-3,TRBV29-1,CSLKLAGGGYTQYF
TRBJ1-2,TRBV27,CASSLAGGYGYTF
TRBJ1-1,TRBV7-9,CASSPPPGYPEAFF
TRBJ1-2,TRBV27,CASSPRTPANYGYTF
TRBJ1-1,TRBV19,CASSIGPEAFF
TRBJ2-3,TRBV5-6,CASSRGLAGGPRTDTQYF
TRBJ2-7,TRBV27,CASSLAAGYEQYF
TRBJ2-5,TRBV5-4,CASSSREETQYF
TRBJ1-5,TRBV30,CAWTGGGQPQHF
TRBJ2-3,TRBV6-1,CASSEILADVTSTDTQYF
TRBJ2-5,TRBV29-1,CSVEDPGTGGETQYF
TRBJ2-3,TRBV7-6,CASSLSIREPGTTDTQYF
TRBJ2-1,TRBV9,CASSVGTGRGYNNEQFF
TRBJ2-2,TRBV4-1,CASSPEEGPTGELFF
TRBJ2-1,TRBV5-4,CASRPGQGEGFSYNEQFF
TRBJ2-5,TRBV5-6,CASSLGNMAQYF
TRBJ1-5,TRBV6-1,CASSELSVSAQHF
TRBJ2-1,TRBV30,CAWDSAGPVNEQFF
TRBJ2-5,TRBV10-1,CASSENRGLQETQYF
TRBJ2-2,TRBV11-2,CASSSWTSNTGELFF
TRBJ2-2,TRBV15,CATSVSGTRNTGELFF
TRBJ2-3,TRBV27,CASSYRVGTDTQYF
TRBJ2-2,TRBV6-5,CASSYFSTGELFF
TRBJ2-7,TRBV9,CASSVGLAGGTTYEQYF
TRBJ1-2,TRBV10-2,CASSESSMSYTF
TRBJ1-5,TRBV7-9,CASSLVGPVNQPQHF
TRBJ1-1,TRBV11-2,CASSFMGDEAFF
TRBJ2-2,TRBV10-3,CAILDLSTNTGELFF